The 14 T cell receptor beta chains listed next were all sequenced from one sample in a study of control samples from healthy donors and cancer patients. Assay used: immunoSEQ multiplex PCR; TCRdb lists only in-frame clones, some missing. This sample has about 130,000 clones, with around 94% found just once. The sample was PBMCs. Receptors were obtained from a man aged 80 or over with head and neck cancer.

The rearrangement joins TRBV29-1 to TRBJ2-2, with TRBD2 matching over 13 bases. CDR1 SQVTM and CDR2 ANQGSEA come from the germline V gene. CDR3 size: 15 residues. V shed 7 bases and J 2 bases; nucleotides not matched to a gene: 4. The CDR3 sequence is CSGGTSGANTGELFF. The CDR3 nucleotides read TGCAGCGGGGGGACTAGCGGGGCCAACACCGGGGAGCTGTTTTTT.

For the CDR3, the DNA is TGCGCCAGCAGCCGCCACAGGGAGAACACTGAAGCTTTCTTT. Protein: CASSRHRENTEAFF. This chain joins TRBV4-3 and TRBJ1-1, with D maybe TRBD1 (6 bases). V lost 4 bases and J 1 base, leaving 10 bases between the germline ends. The CDR3 length is 14 residues. From germline, CDR1 is LGHNA and CDR2 YSLEER.

The chain uses TRBV12-3 or TRBV12-4 and TRBJ1-2; D uncertain. V dropped 6 bases and J dropped 2 bases, with 10 bases sitting between them. This CDR3 region has 13 residues. CDR3 DNA: TGTGCCAGCAGACCTCAGGCCAACTATGGCTACACCTTC. Amino acids: CASRPQANYGYTF.

The sample holds one count of this clone. The chain recombines TRBV21-1 with TRBJ2-7; the tabulated D call, TRBD1, remains unverified against the DNA. TRBV21-1 is assigned pseudogene status. CDR3 size: 19 residues. The CDR3 DNA reads as TGTGCCAGCAGCAAAGTGGGGGGCCCTAAGGGGGCTTCTGCGGGAACGCAGTACTTC. It translates to CASSKVGGPKGASAGTQYF.

The chain employs TRBV3-1 (or the pseudogene TRBV3-2) and TRBJ2-7; TRBD2 agrees at 9 bases. In germline, CDR1 is LGHDT, CDR2 YNNKEL (reference sequence). This CDR3 spans 15 amino acids. V was clipped by 3 bases and J by 4 bases; unmatched bases: 7. CDR3 residues: CASSHGGGGGYEQYF. DNA of the CDR3: TGTGCCAGCAGCCACGGGGGCGGGGGGGGGTACGAGCAGTACTTC.

The chain combines TRBV4-1 with TRBJ2-2; D is undetermined. V lost 0 bases and J lost 3, with 2 bases in between. The length of the CDR3 is 13 residues. The germline V gene encodes CDR1 MGHRA and CDR2 YSYEKL. This CDR3 is CASSQEHTGELFF. Here the CDR3 DNA reads TGCGCCAGCAGCCAAGAACACACCGGGGAGCTGTTTTTT.

The V gene is TRBV7-8, the J gene TRBJ1-2; 7 bases line up with TRBD1. V lost 4 bases, J lost 5 bases, and 7 bases stayed unmatched. Germline assignment: CDR1 SGHVS and CDR2 FQNEAQ. The CDR3 is 14 residues long. CDR3 bases: TGTGCCAGCAGCTCTTATGGGGGACAGTATGGCTACACCTTC. Its protein product is CASSSYGGQYGYTF.

The chain couples TRBV19 to TRBJ2-2; unclear D gene. The germline V gene has CDR1 LNHDA and CDR2 SQIVND (reference sequence). This CDR3 has 15 amino acids. V lost 1 base and J 7 bases, leaving 13 bases between the germline ends. The CDR3, as DNA: TGTGCCAGTAGTATAGCCGGCAGTAGTGGCGGGGAGCTGTTTTTT. Translating it yields CASSIAGSSGGELFF.

The CDR3 DNA sequence: TGCGCCAGCAGCCAAGATCGGAGTAGCGGGAGGGCCGGGCCGTTCTTC. Translated: CASSQDRSSGRAGPFF. The V and J genes are TRBV4-3 and TRBJ2-1; 11 bases agree with TRBD2. The germline V gene encodes CDR1 LGHNA and CDR2 YSLEER. The CDR3 covers 16 residues. V lost 0 bases to trimming and J lost 15 bases; unmatched junction nucleotides: 13.

This clone showed up just once. The V call is TRBV6-6, the J call TRBJ1-6; 8 bases map to TRBD1. The CDR3 covers 15 residues. CDR1 is MNHNY, CDR2 SVGAGI, per germline (reference sequence). V shed 6 bases, J shed 10 bases, and the junction held 11 bases outside the gene matches. The CDR3, as DNA: TGTGCCAGCAGACAAAGGACAGGGCCCTGGTCACCCCTCCACTTT. Its protein is CASRQRTGPWSPLHF.

This chain links TRBV18 with TRBJ2-3; TRBD2 matches at 9 bases. The CDR3 has 15 amino acids. CDR1 and CDR2 (germline): KGHSH, LQKENI. V shed 3 bases, J shed 4 bases, and the junction held 5 bases outside the gene matches. CDR3 in DNA: TGTGCCAGCTCACCGAGCGGGGGGAGAGCAGATACGCAGTATTTT. It is translated as CASSPSGGRADTQYF.

The chain combines TRBV3-1 (or the pseudogene TRBV3-2) with TRBJ1-1; TRBD1 matches at 9 bases. The trim removed 8 bases at V and 4 bases at J, leaving 5 bases unmatched. From germline, CDR1 is LGHDT and CDR2 YNNKEL (reference sequence). The CDR3 length is 13 residues. CDR3 DNA: TGTGCCAGCCGGACAGGGGTCACCACTGAAGCTTTCTTT. This codes for CASRTGVTTEAFF.

This chain connects TRBV18 to TRBJ1-5; 10 bases are shared with TRBD1. This CDR3 comprises 14 residues. V dropped 4 bases and J dropped 6; count of bases not matched to a gene: 3. CDR1 is KGHSH and CDR2 is LQKENI in the germline V gene. This CDR3 is CASSLDRGPQPQHF. CDR3 nucleotide sequence: TGTGCCAGCTCACTCGACAGGGGGCCTCAGCCCCAGCATTTT.

The CDR3 sequence: CAWRELAGVNNEQFF. The CDR3 bases are TGTGCCTGGAGGGAACTAGCGGGAGTTAACAATGAGCAGTTCTTC. The rearrangement joins TRBV30 to TRBJ2-1; 11 bases agree with TRBD2. After removal of 3 bases from V and 5 bases from J, the junction contained 6 bases not matched to a gene. Germline V gene lookup returns CDR1 GTSNPN and CDR2 SVGIG (reference sequence). The CDR3 extends over 15 amino acids.